Listed here is a single TCR beta chain. This clonotype was counted at least ten times. Its antigen remains unidentified. There are no base qualities to consult, and no much larger clone falls within one base. Stable Graves' hyperthyroidism was defined as the absence of progression to ophthalmopathy over 18 months of follow-up. The hyperthyroidism patients were between 18 and 65 years old and newly diagnosed, with a disease duration of less than 2 months. Exclusion was applied to patients with uncontrolled infections, other autoimmune diseases, pregnancy or lactation. Diagnoses were established on the basis of clinical symptoms, serum thyroxine and TRAb, thyroid ultrasound, and orbital computed tomography. PBMCs were separated from roughly 9.3 ml of fresh peripheral blood using Ficoll-Paque density gradient centrifugation. Trizol reagent was used to extract total RNA, and RNA quality was then checked on an Agilent 2100 Bioanalyzer.

The record originates from a study of T cells in Graves' hyperthyroidism and ophthalmopathy (dated by TCRdb to between 2017 and 2020). Regarding the research as a whole: Peripheral blood samples were taken at the time of initial diagnosis, prior to any treatment. To identify distinguishing TCR V-J signatures, a discovery cohort of 100 or so patients was used, comprising approximately 40 with Graves' ophthalmopathy and approximately 58 with stable Graves' hyperthyroidism. Prospective prediction of ophthalmopathy was tested in an independent validation cohort of some 20 hyperthyroidism patients and 15 to 17 patients who later progressed to ophthalmopathy. For training and testing, the 100 or so patients in the discovery cohort were randomly divided in a 7:3 ratio. In roughly six Graves' hyperthyroidism patients, the study also compared T-cell repertoires from thyroid tissue with T-cell repertoires from blood. After sampling, hyperthyroidism patients received methimazole starting at 30 mg daily, and ophthalmopathy patients received high-dose intravenous methylprednisolone. The paper describes TCR Vbeta CDR3 sequencing of 120 to 150 peripheral blood samples, made up of 43 ophthalmopathy patients, over 70 hyperthyroidism patients and 17 progressor patients.

Amplification of TCR beta CDR3 regions was carried out from RNA transcripts. The TCR CDR3 was subjected to a first round of RT-PCR using the HTBI primer set and the Qiagen OneStep RT-PCR kit. Libraries were constructed in a second round of multiplex PCR, after which size selection and purification were performed. The libraries were sequenced on an Illumina HiSeq2000 using paired-end 100 bp reads. Regarding the original processing steps: SOAPnuke was used to process the raw data, with reads discarded if the reads contained adapters or uncalled bases, had a mean Phred below 15, or lacked an exact constant-primer or identifier match. High-quality paired reads were merged using COPE v1.2.5, and each unique nucleotide sequence was defined as a clonotype. Clonotypes were aligned to IMGT TRBV, TRBD and TRBJ reference segments using MiTCR v1.1. Analysis was restricted to V-J combinations with a frequency above 0.0001, which covered roughly 99% of repertoires. The TCS score was defined as the ratio of F50 (clonal expansion) to E x V (chaos), calculated using BLOSUM62-based TCRdist between CDR3 peptides within each V-J. Welch's t-statistics and random forest reduced 450 to 600 V-J features to 13, which were used in a naive Bayes classifier (R e1071). TCRdb reanalyzed the raw reads on its own, using fastp at Q25 for trimming and MiXCR for clone calling, and kept in-frame beta chains. Identical CDR3 proteins give one entry, which carries the most common genes and DNA. Clone size and V and J calls follow TCRdb, not the original study. This sample has some 510,000 distinct CDR3 sequences in its table, and 20% to 25% of those were observed once. Clones ranked in the top ten supply 26% of the sample.

V is shortened by 6 bases, J by 5 bases, and the region joining them spans 16 bases. Inclusive of the bounding cysteine and phenylalanine, the CDR3 is 14 residues long. The DNA shown is the 42-base CDR3, in frame from base 1. Findings and caveats that apply to the study as a whole: Most expanded thyroid clonotypes (frequency above 0.001) were also detected in blood, a finding suggesting that blood repertoires may reflect thyroid immune responses. Ophthalmopathy was separated from stable hyperthyroidism by a 13 V-J signature model, with 85% to 90% sensitivity and about 81% specificity obtained in cross-validation and 80%/75% obtained in testing. In validation, the model predicted progression to ophthalmopathy with approximately 69% sensitivity and 72.22% specificity, a median of 6.5 months before onset. No statistical method was used to fix the sample size in advance, and group allocation was not hidden from the investigators.

The rearrangement joined TRBV12-3 or TRBV12-4 to TRBJ2-5, and the D gene may be TRBD2, 5 bases matching. Sequencing was performed on blood. The clonotype was recovered from a man between 18 and 29 years old with Graves' hyperthyroidism. In nucleotides, the sequence is TGTGCCAGCAGCTCCGCGATGCGGGTGGAGACCCAGTACTTC. This gives the protein CASSSAMRVETQYF.